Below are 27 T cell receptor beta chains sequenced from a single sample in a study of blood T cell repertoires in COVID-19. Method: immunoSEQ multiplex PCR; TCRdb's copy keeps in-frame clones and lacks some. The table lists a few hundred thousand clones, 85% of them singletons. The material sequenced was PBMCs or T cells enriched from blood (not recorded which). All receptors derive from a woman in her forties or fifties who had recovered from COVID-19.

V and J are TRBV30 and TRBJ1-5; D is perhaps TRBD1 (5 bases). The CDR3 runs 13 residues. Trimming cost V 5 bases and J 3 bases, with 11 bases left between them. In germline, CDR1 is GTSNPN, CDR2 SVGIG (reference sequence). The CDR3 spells CAWGGAYNQPQHF. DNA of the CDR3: TGTGCCTGGGGGGGAGCTTACAATCAGCCCCAGCATTTT.

CDR3 residues: CATSDFNEAEQYF. The CDR3 DNA reads as TGTGCCACCAGTGATTTCAACGAGGCCGAGCAGTACTTC. The V call is TRBV24-1, the J call TRBJ2-7; D ambiguous. In germline, CDR1 is KGHDR, CDR2 SFDVKD. V lost 1 base to trimming and J lost 6 bases, with 9 bases between them. The CDR3 has 13 amino acids.

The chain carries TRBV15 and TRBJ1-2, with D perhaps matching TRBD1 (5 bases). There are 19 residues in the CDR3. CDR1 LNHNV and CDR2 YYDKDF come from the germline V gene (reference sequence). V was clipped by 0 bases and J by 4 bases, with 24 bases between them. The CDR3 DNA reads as TGTGCCACCAGCAGAGATCTTTTGGGACGGACTATGCATGGCTATGGCTACACCTTC. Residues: CATSRDLLGRTMHGYGYTF.

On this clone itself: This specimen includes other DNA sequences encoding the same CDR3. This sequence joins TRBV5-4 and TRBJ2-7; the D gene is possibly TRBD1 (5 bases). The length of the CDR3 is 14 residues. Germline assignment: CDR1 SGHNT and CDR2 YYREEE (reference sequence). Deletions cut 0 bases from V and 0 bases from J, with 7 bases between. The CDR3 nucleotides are TGTGCCAGCAGCTTGGGGCAGGGCTCCTACGAGCAGTACTTC. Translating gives CASSLGQGSYEQYF.

For the CDR3, the DNA is TGCAGCGTTGAGACGCGGGGCGGGAGGGTCCTTCAAAGGGATGAGCAGTTCTTC. Its translation is CSVETRGGRVLQRDEQFF. The chain joins TRBV29-1 to TRBJ2-1; the match to TRBD2 covers 9 bases. The CDR3 covers 18 residues. V gave up 3 bases and J gave up 8 bases; unmatched junction bases: 20. Germline V gives CDR1 SQVTM, CDR2 ANQGSEA.

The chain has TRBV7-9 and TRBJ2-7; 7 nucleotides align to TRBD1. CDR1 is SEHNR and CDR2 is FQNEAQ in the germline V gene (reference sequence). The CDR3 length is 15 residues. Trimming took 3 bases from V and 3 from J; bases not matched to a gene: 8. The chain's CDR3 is CASSFGTDLLYEQYF. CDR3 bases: TGTGCCAGCAGCTTTGGGACAGACCTCCTCTACGAGCAGTACTTC.

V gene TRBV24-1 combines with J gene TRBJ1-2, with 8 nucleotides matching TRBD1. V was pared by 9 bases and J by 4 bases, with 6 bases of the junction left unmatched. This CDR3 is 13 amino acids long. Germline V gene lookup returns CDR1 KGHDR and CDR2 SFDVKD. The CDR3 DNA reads TGTGCCACCTCCGGACAGGGCGGCTATGGCTACACCTTC. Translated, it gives CATSGQGGYGYTF.

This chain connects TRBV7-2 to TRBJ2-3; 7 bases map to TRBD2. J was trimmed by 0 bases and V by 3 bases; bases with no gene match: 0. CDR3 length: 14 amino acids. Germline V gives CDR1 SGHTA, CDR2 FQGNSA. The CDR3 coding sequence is TGTGCCAGCAGCTTCGGGGGGAGCACAGATACGCAGTATTTT. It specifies CASSFGGSTDTQYF.

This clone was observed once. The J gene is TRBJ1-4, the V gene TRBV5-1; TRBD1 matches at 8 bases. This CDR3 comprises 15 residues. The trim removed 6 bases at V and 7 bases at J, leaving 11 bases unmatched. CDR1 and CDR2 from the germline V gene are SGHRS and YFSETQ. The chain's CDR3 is CASKPGGAKGEKLFF. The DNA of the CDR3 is TGCGCCAGCAAACCAGGGGGCGCAAAGGGTGAAAAACTGTTTTTT.

CDR3 sequence: CASSRGERGLYEQYF. The CDR3 DNA reads as TGCGCCAGCAGCCGGGGGGAGCGGGGGCTCTACGAGCAGTACTTC. This sequence joins TRBV5-1 and TRBJ2-7; the match to TRBD2 covers 8 bases. Germline V gene data show CDR1 as SGHRS and CDR2 as YFSETQ. V was pared by 4 bases and J by 3 bases, with 9 bases of the junction left unmatched. CDR3 length: 15 residues.

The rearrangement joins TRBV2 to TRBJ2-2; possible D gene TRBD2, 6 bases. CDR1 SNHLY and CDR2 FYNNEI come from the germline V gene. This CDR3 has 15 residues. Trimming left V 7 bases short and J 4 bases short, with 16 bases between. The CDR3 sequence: CASKVDAGFTGELFF. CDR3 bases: TGTGCCAGCAAGGTCGATGCGGGGTTCACCGGGGAGCTGTTTTTT.

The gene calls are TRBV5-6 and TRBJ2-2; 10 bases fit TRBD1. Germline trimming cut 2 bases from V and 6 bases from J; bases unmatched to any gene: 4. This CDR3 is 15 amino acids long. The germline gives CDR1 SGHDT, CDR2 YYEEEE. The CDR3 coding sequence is TGTGCCAGCAGCTTTCGACAGGGGGCGGCCGGGGAGCTGTTTTTT. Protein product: CASSFRQGAAGELFF.

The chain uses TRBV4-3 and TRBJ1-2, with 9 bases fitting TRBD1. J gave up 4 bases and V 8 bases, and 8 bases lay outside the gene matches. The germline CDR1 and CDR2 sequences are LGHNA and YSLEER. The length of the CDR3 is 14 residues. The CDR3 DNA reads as TGCGCCAGCGGACCGGGACAGGGTGTCTATGGCTACACCTTC. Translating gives CASGPGQGVYGYTF.

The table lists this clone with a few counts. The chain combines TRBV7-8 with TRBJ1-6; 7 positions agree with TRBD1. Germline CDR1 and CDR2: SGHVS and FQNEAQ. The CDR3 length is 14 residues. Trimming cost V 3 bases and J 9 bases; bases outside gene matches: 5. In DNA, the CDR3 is TGTGCCAGCAGCTTCACAGGGGATACTTCACCCCTCCACTTT. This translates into CASSFTGDTSPLHF.

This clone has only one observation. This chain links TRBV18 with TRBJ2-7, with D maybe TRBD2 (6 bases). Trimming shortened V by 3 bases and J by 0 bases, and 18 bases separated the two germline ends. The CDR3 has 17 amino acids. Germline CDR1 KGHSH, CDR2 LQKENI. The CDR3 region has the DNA TGTGCCAGCTCACCCGGGTTGGGCGGGGAGACCTCCTACGAGCAGTACTTC. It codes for CASSPGLGGETSYEQYF.

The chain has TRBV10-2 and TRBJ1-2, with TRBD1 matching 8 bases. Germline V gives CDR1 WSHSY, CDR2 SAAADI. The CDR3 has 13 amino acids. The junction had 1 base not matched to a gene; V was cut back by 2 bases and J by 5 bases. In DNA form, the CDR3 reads TGCGCCAGCAGTGAGACAGGGGGATATGGCTACACCTTC. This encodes CASSETGGYGYTF.

CDR3 protein: CASSLRGRAEAFF. In nucleotides, the CDR3 is TGTGCCAGCAGCTTAAGGGGGAGAGCTGAAGCTTTCTTT. This chain links TRBV5-5 with TRBJ1-1, with D maybe TRBD1 (6 bases). This CDR3 contains 13 residues. With 2 bases removed from V and 6 bases from J, the gap between germline ends came to 11 bases. Germline V lookup: CDR1 SGHKS, CDR2 YYEKEE (reference sequence).

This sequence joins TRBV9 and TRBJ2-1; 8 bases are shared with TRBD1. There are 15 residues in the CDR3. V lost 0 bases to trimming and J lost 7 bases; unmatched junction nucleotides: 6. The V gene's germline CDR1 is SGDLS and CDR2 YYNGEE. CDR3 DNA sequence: TGTGCCAGCAGCGTAGCAGGACAGGGTACGAATGAGCAGTTCTTC. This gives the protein CASSVAGQGTNEQFF.

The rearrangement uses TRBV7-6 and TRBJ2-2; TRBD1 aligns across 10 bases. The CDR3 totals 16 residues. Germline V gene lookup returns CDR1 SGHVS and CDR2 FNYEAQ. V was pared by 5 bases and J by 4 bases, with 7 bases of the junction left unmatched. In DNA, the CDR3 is TGTGCCAGCAGCCCAAGTTGGACAGGGGGCACCGGGGAGCTGTTTTTT. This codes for CASSPSWTGGTGELFF.

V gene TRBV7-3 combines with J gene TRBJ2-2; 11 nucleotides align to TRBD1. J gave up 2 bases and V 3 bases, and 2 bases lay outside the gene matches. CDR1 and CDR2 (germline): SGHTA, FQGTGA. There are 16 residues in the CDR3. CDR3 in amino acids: CASSLDRGLNTGELFF. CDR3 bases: TGTGCCAGCAGCTTGGACAGGGGGCTAAACACCGGGGAGCTGTTTTTT.

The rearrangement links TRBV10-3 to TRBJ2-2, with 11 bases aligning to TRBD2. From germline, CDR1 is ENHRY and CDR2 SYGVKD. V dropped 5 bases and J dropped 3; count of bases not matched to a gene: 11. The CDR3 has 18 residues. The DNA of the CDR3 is TGTGCCATCAGTCTCTCGACTCTAGCGGGAGGAGACACCGGGGAGCTGTTTTTT. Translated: CAISLSTLAGGDTGELFF.

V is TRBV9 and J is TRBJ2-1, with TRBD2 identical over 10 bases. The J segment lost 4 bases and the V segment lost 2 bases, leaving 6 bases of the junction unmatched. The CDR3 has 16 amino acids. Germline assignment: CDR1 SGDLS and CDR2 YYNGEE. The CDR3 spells CASSVSGRGLYNEQFF. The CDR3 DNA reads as TGTGCCAGCAGCGTGAGCGGGAGGGGGCTATACAATGAGCAGTTCTTC.

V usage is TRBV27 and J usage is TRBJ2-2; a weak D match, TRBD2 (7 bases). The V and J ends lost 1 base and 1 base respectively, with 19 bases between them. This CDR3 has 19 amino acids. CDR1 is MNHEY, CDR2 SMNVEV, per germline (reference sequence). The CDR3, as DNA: TGTGCCAGCAGTTTATTGGGGCTGGGCGGGGGACAGAACACCGGGGAGCTGTTTTTT. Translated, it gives CASSLLGLGGGQNTGELFF.

The CDR3, as DNA: TGCGCCAGCAGCCCTAACGGACAGACCCAAGAGACCCAGTACTTC. Its translation is CASSPNGQTQETQYF. This sequence joins TRBV4-1 and TRBJ2-5; TRBD1 might be the D (6 bases). CDR1 is MGHRA, CDR2 YSYEKL, per germline. V shed 4 bases and J shed 1 base, with 13 bases lying between them. The length of the CDR3 is 15 residues.

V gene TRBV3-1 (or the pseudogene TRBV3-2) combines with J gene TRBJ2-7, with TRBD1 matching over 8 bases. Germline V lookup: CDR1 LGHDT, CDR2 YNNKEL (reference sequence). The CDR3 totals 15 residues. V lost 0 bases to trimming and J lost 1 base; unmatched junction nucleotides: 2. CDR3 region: CASSQDNRGSYEQYF. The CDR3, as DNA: TGTGCCAGCAGCCAAGATAACAGGGGGTCCTACGAGCAGTACTTC.

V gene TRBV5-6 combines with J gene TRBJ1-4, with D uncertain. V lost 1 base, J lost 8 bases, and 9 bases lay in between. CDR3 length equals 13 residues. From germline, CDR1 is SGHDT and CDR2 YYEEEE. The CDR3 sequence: CASSLPGLEKLFF. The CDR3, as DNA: TGTGCCAGCAGCTTGCCAGGCTTGGAAAAACTGTTTTTT.

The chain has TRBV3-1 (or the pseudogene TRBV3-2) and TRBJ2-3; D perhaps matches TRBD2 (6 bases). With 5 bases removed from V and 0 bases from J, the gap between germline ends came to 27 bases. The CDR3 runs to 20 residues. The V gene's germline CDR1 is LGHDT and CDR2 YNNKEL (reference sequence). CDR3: CASSSFSVMWRGYSTDTQYF. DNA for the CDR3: TGTGCCAGCAGCTCCTTTTCAGTCATGTGGCGGGGTTATAGCACAGATACGCAGTATTTT.